These T cell receptor beta chains were read from a single sample in a study of T cell repertoires in cytomegalovirus infection. TCRdb called the reads again in MiXCR, with one record for every CDR3 protein. The profile covers some 940,000 distinct CDR3 sequences, with roughly 30% appearing a single time and roughly 13% taken by the ten largest. No antigen has been identified for these receptors. Sequencing was performed on cultured CD8+ T cells from PBMCs, taken from culture after CMV antigen stimulation. The receptors shown here come from a human donor in good health (CMV status not recorded). Some clones in this sample may be carry-over from other donors' samples. Each CDR3 is given with its conserved first and last residue. The D gene is left open where the match is weak. Not all rows give a size; the values are once, few, many and, for expanded clones, a class.

TRBD2	TRBJ2-7	TRBV18	.	CASSPPASGGNRDEQYF	TGTGCCAGCTCACCACCAGCTAGCGGGGGGAACCGTGACGAGCAGTACTTC
TRBD2	TRBJ2-1	TRBV11-2	.	CAVTSGGARGFNEQFF	TGTGCTGTGACTAGCGGGGGGGCGAGGGGGTTCAATGAGCAGTTCTTC
.	TRBJ1-2	TRBV5-1	.	CASSTGDGYTF	TGCGCCAGCAGCACTGGGGATGGCTACACCTTC
.	TRBJ2-3	TRBV27	few	CASSLGGPFGDTQYF	TGTGCCAGCAGTTTAGGGGGCCCCTTCGGGGATACGCAGTATTTT
.	TRBJ2-2	TRBV6-1	.	CASSSQIYVANTGELFF	TGTGCCAGCAGTTCACAGATCTACGTCGCGAACACCGGGGAGCTGTTTTTT
.	TRBJ2-2	TRBV12-3/TRBV12-4	.	CASSQPGTSTGELFF	TGTGCCAGCAGTCAACCAGGGACGTCCACCGGGGAGCTGTTTTTT
TRBD1	TRBJ1-3	TRBV7-6	.	CASSSSGQGGNTIYF	TGTGCCAGCAGCTCCTCGGGACAGGGTGGAAACACCATATATTTT
.	TRBJ2-1	TRBV25-1	few	CASSDGRLRDSPNEQFF	TGTGCCAGCAGTGATGGGCGCTTGAGAGACTCCCCGAATGAGCAGTTCTTC
TRBD1	TRBJ1-6	TRBV6-1	.	CASREWDRDNSPLHF	TGTGCCAGCAGGGAATGGGACAGGGACAATTCACCCCTCCACTTT
.	TRBJ2-1	TRBV19	few	CASTPGLGGSYNEQFF	TGTGCCAGTACCCCCGGGCTAGGGGGGTCCTACAATGAGCAGTTCTTC
TRBD1	TRBJ2-4	TRBV7-9	.	CASSLWDSIAKNIQYF	TGTGCCAGCAGCTTATGGGACAGTATAGCCAAAAACATTCAGTACTTC
TRBD1	TRBJ1-1	TRBV4-1	many	CASSQDGTGNTEAFF	TGCGCCAGCAGCCAAGATGGGACAGGGAACACTGAAGCTTTCTTT
.	TRBJ1-1	TRBV7-8	few	CASSTDPVMNTEAFF	TGTGCCAGCAGCACCGACCCGGTGATGAACACTGAAGCTTTCTTT
TRBD1	TRBJ2-6	TRBV10-3	many	CAIKLRDRESGANVLTF	TGTGCCATCAAACTGAGGGACAGGGAGTCTGGGGCCAACGTCCTGACTTTC
.	TRBJ2-2	TRBV19	few	CASSIWQVDGELFF	TGTGCCAGTAGTATCTGGCAGGTCGACGGGGAGCTGTTTTTT
TRBD1	TRBJ2-5	TRBV7-2	many	CASSLNRGPQETQYF	TGTGCCAGCAGCTTGAACAGGGGCCCCCAAGAGACCCAGTACTTC